The 15 T cell receptor beta chains below come from one sample, sequenced in a study of cytotoxic CD8 clonotypes in ibrutinib-treated CLL. The repertoire was sequenced with immunoSEQ multiplex PCR; TCRdb's copy has only in-frame clones and lacks some. The sample has roughly 190,000 clones, over 60% seen once. Source: PBMCs, taken after 24 months of ibrutinib treatment. These receptors were taken from a human donor with chronic lymphocytic leukemia.

CDR3 sequence: CASRREGGYNEQFF. The CDR3 nucleotides read TGTGCCAGCAGGCGGGAGGGGGGGTACAATGAGCAGTTCTTC. The rearrangement joins TRBV27 to TRBJ2-1; 9 positions agree with TRBD2. Germline V lookup: CDR1 MNHEY, CDR2 SMNVEV (reference sequence). The CDR3 runs 14 residues. The junction had 4 bases not matched to a gene; V was cut back by 6 bases and J by 4 bases.

In the case of this clone: A junction end diverges from the germline sequence, so it may reflect a read error. The chain carries TRBV5-4 and TRBJ2-7; D is tentatively TRBD1 or TRBD2 (7 bases each). CDR3 length equals 14 residues. Germline CDR1 and CDR2: SGHNT and YYREEE (reference sequence). CDR3 DNA sequence: TGCGCCAGCAGCCAAATAGGGGGCGGGAGCAAGCAGTACTTC. Translation: CASSQIGGGSKQYF.

The chain uses TRBV6-6 and TRBJ1-1; D gene ambiguous. Trimming left V 4 bases short and J 6 bases short, with 9 bases between. Germline CDR1 MNHNY, CDR2 SVGAGI (reference sequence). This CDR3 is built from 12 residues. The DNA for the CDR3 is TGTGCCAGCAGTTTCCATAAGGCTGAAGCTTTCTTT. Protein sequence: CASSFHKAEAFF.

In this sample, this clone turned up a few times. The chain carries TRBV10-2 and TRBJ2-1; D might be TRBD1 (6 bases). The length of the CDR3 is 15 residues. The ends were cut back, 8 bases at V and 0 bases at J, with 14 bases in the middle. Germline CDR1 WSHSY, CDR2 SAAADI. The CDR3 region has the DNA TGCGCCAGCCGATATACAGGGAGCTCCTACAATGAGCAGTTCTTC. It specifies CASRYTGSSYNEQFF.

V usage is TRBV4-2 and J usage is TRBJ2-7, with 16 bases matching TRBD2. J lost 0 bases, V lost 3 bases, and 8 bases had no gene match. CDR3 length equals 19 residues. Germline CDR1 reads LGHNA; CDR2 reads YNFKEQ. CDR3 in amino acids: CASSQPPGLAGGDSYEQYF. In DNA, the CDR3 is TGTGCCAGCAGCCAGCCACCGGGACTAGCGGGGGGGGACTCCTACGAGCAGTACTTC.

The chain recombines TRBV27 with TRBJ1-5, with TRBD1 as a possible D gene (5 bases). Germline V gene sequence: CDR1 MNHEY, CDR2 SMNVEV (reference sequence). The CDR3 is 13 residues long. Trimming cost V 6 bases and J 6 bases, with 12 bases left between them. The CDR3 region is CASSYGASQPQHF. The CDR3 region has the DNA TGTGCCAGCAGCTATGGGGCGTCTCAGCCCCAGCATTTT.

The chain carries TRBV6-5 and TRBJ2-2; a weak D match, TRBD2 (5 bases). V was cut by 5 bases and J by 1 base, with 5 bases left in between. CDR1 is MNHEY and CDR2 is SVGAGI in the germline V gene. This CDR3 comprises 13 residues. The CDR3 reads CASSSGNTGELFF. The DNA of the CDR3 is TGTGCCAGCAGTAGCGGGAACACCGGGGAGCTGTTTTTT.

The chain joins TRBV2 to TRBJ1-1; D ambiguous. The CDR3 is made up of 15 amino acids. Trimming pared 1 base from V and 11 bases from J, leaving 20 bases between. Germline assignment: CDR1 SNHLY and CDR2 FYNNEI. CDR3 amino acids: CASSEGHLGPIWAFF. CDR3 DNA sequence: TGTGCCAGCAGTGAAGGACATCTTGGCCCTATTTGGGCTTTCTTT.

A few counts support this clone. The chain uses TRBV6-4 and TRBJ1-2, with D tentatively TRBD1 (5 bases). V lost 0 bases and J 4 bases, leaving 9 bases between the germline ends. The CDR3 has 14 residues. The V gene's germline CDR1 is MRHNA and CDR2 SNTAGT. The CDR3 loop is CASSDSQGVYGYTF. DNA for the CDR3: TGTGCCAGCAGTGACTCGCAGGGAGTCTATGGCTACACCTTC.

A few counts support this clone. The chain recombines TRBV7-2 with TRBJ2-1, with TRBD2 as a possible D gene (5 bases). The CDR3 runs to 13 residues. V was trimmed by 1 base and J by 7 bases, leaving 8 bases between them. Germline CDR1 and CDR2: SGHTA and FQGNSA. The CDR3, as DNA: TGTGCCAGCAGCTTAGAGTGGGAGAATGAGCAGTTCTTC. It yields the protein CASSLEWENEQFF.

The genes are TRBV4-2 and TRBJ2-2; either TRBD1 or TRBD2 may fit D (5 bases each). CDR1 is LGHNA and CDR2 is YNFKEQ in the germline V gene. This CDR3 is 15 amino acids long. Trimming removed 1 base from V and 2 bases from J, with 8 bases in between. Here the CDR3 DNA reads TGTGCCAGCAGCCAAGCCGGGACCAACACCGGGGAGCTGTTTTTT. Amino acids: CASSQAGTNTGELFF.

This clone was picked up one time. V and J are TRBV7-6 and TRBJ2-1; tentatively, D is TRBD2 (5 bases). Trimming took off 4 bases at V and 10 bases at J, with 11 bases between the two ends. There are 12 residues in the CDR3. Germline CDR1 is SGHVS and CDR2 is FNYEAQ. CDR3 nucleotides: TGTGCCAGCAGCTCCGGGGTAGCCGAGCAGTTCTTC. Translated, it gives CASSSGVAEQFF. Filled out from reference TRBV7-6 and TRBJ2-1, the complete variable domain reads GAGVSQSPRYKVTKRGQDVALRCDPISGHVSLYWYRQALGQGPEFLTYFNYEAQQDKSGLPNDRFSAERPEGSISTLTIQRTEQRDSAMYRCASSSGVAEQFFGPGTRLTVL.

The CDR3 sequence is CASSGREIPYEQYF. As DNA, the CDR3 is TGTGCCAGCAGTGGCAGGGAGATCCCCTACGAGCAGTACTTC. This sequence joins TRBV25-1 and TRBJ2-7, with D tentatively TRBD1 or TRBD2 (5 bases each). The V gene's germline CDR1 is MGHDK and CDR2 SYGVNS. V was trimmed by 4 bases and J by 2 bases, leaving 12 bases between them. The CDR3 contains 14 residues.

The V call is TRBV5-4, the J call TRBJ1-2; D might be TRBD1 (5 bases). This CDR3 spans 14 amino acids. V lost 0 bases and J lost 7, with 13 bases in between. Germline CDR1 and CDR2: SGHNT and YYREEE (reference sequence). This chain's CDR3 is CASSLALRGAGYTF. CDR3 nucleotides: TGTGCCAGCAGCTTGGCCTTAAGGGGCGCTGGCTACACCTTC.

This clone was observed a single time. The chain combines TRBV29-1 with TRBJ2-3, with a possible D match to TRBD1 (6 bases). V lost 6 bases and J 8 bases, leaving 21 bases between the germline ends. This CDR3 contains 14 residues. From germline, CDR1 is SQVTM and CDR2 ANQGSEA. The CDR3 bases are TGCAGCGTACCAAACCCCCGGACAGAGGGTACGCAGTATTTT. This translates into CSVPNPRTEGTQYF.